This entry concerns a single T cell receptor (beta chain). The authors' processing: Reference gene primers were amplified, and this amplification served to estimate nucleated cell counts. The method was immunoSEQ multiplex PCR; TCRdb's version includes in-frame clones alone and lacks a portion of them. The D gene and trimming were derived from the DNA, and the V and J assignments and clone size from that table. This repertoire shows hundreds of thousands of clones, just under 90% found once; its top ten account for over 8.5%. This specimen belongs to a study of blood T cell repertoires in COVID-19. Whole-study context: From the United States, Italy and Spain came samples of acute and convalescent COVID-19. Sources were T cells, B-cell-depleted T cells, or PBMCs; the material itself was cDNA or gDNA.

The TCR comes from a woman in her twenties or thirties with COVID-19, enrolled during active disease. Material: peripheral blood.

DNA of the CDR3: TGTGCCAGCAGCTTACCCGGGGGGGGATACAATGAGCAGTTCTTC. It translates to CASSLPGGGYNEQFF. This chain joins TRBV7-8 and TRBJ2-1; 8 nucleotides line up with TRBD2. This CDR3 comprises 15 residues. Looked up from germline, CDR1 is SGHVS and CDR2 is FQNEAQ. V gave up 2 bases and J gave up 4 bases; unmatched junction bases: 4.